This TCR beta chain was recorded in a study of T cell repertoires in cytomegalovirus infection. Background on the study: TCR beta signatures that were public indicated CMV infection and matching HLA type.

Via MiXCR, TCRdb re-called the reads, giving one row per CDR3 protein. The data show approximately 250,000 distinct CDR3 sequences, under 25% seen once. V lost 4 bases, J lost 8 bases, and 7 bases stayed unmatched. CDR1 and CDR2 from the germline V gene are SGHDT and YYEEEE. The CDR3 has 16 amino acids. What was sequenced was CD8+ T cells from PBMCs. The TCR originated in a human donor in good health (CMV status not recorded). Some clones in this sample may be carry-over from other donors' samples. The rearrangement links TRBV5-6 to TRBJ2-1, with TRBD2 matching 15 bases. CDR3 loop: CASSEQGLAGGDEQFF. CDR3 sequence (DNA): TGTGCCAGCAGCGAGCAGGGACTAGCGGGGGGCGATGAGCAGTTCTTC.